The 15 T cell receptor beta chains given below trace back to one sample, sequenced in a study of cytomegalovirus exposure and HLA in healthy donors. PCR involved 60 Vbeta and 13 Jbeta primers. This table comes from immunoSEQ multiplex PCR, and its TCRdb copy is limited to in-frame clones, with some not included. The data contain some 150,000 clones, 77% of them singletons. Sequencing was done on a sample of PBMCs. The receptors originated from a female donor in good health and CMV-seronegative.

This clone was seen more than once but under ten times. The rearrangement links TRBV5-6 to TRBJ1-4; 7 nucleotides line up with TRBD1. Unmatched junction bases numbered 0, after V lost 0 bases and J lost 7 bases. This CDR3 contains 13 residues. Germline CDR1 reads SGHDT; CDR2 reads YYEEEE. The CDR3 spells CASSLDRGEKLFF. The DNA for the CDR3 is TGTGCCAGCAGCTTGGACAGGGGTGAAAAACTGTTTTTT.

This chain links TRBV6-5 with TRBJ1-2, with D unresolved. Germline-derived CDR1 and CDR2 are MNHEY and SVGAGI. The CDR3 is 14 residues long. The V and J ends lost 0 bases and 2 bases respectively, with 7 bases between them. In nucleotides, the CDR3 is TGTGCCAGCAGTTACTCTAGGGAGAACTATGGCTACACCTTC. This encodes CASSYSRENYGYTF.

This clone was observed a single time. The chain uses TRBV12-5 and TRBJ2-7; tentatively, D is TRBD2 (7 bases). V gave up 1 base and J gave up 2 bases, with 18 bases separating them. CDR3 length: 17 amino acids. Germline V gives CDR1 LGHNT, CDR2 FRNRAP. The CDR3 reads CASGLGMGRGTTYEQYF. CDR3 sequence (DNA): TGTGCTAGTGGTTTGGGGATGGGGAGGGGGACCACCTACGAGCAGTACTTC.

The chain links TRBV27 to TRBJ2-7, with TRBD2 identical over 9 bases. The CDR3 has 15 amino acids. Germline V lookup: CDR1 MNHEY, CDR2 SMNVEV (reference sequence). V shed 4 bases and J 3 bases; nucleotides not matched to a gene: 7. This CDR3 is CASSSPGLASYEQYF. Written as DNA, the CDR3 is TGTGCCAGCAGTTCCCCCGGACTAGCGAGCTACGAGCAGTACTTC.

The chain carries TRBV9 and TRBJ1-1; 7 bases are a match to TRBD1. CDR1 and CDR2 (germline): SGDLS, YYNGEE. This CDR3 region has 14 residues. Trimming took 4 bases from V and 1 from J; bases not matched to a gene: 4. The DNA of the CDR3 is TGTGCCAGCAGCAAGGGGGCAGGGAACACTGAAGCTTTCTTT. Amino acid sequence: CASSKGAGNTEAFF.

The J gene is TRBJ1-2, the V gene TRBV19; D gene ambiguous. The CDR3 length is 15 residues. In germline, CDR1 is LNHDA, CDR2 SQIVND (reference sequence). Trimming cost V 2 bases and J 6 bases, with 16 bases left between them. The CDR3 spells CASSILRGEGDGYTF. The CDR3 coding sequence is TGTGCCAGTAGTATACTCCGCGGAGAGGGCGATGGCTACACCTTC.

A note on this clone: At one end the junction does not follow the germline gene, possibly because of a read error. This sequence joins TRBV5-8 and TRBJ1-1; no reliable D call. The CDR3 spans 14 residues. Germline lookup yields CDR1 SGHTS and CDR2 YDEGEE. The CDR3 region is CVSSLAGLNTEAFF. The CDR3 DNA reads TGTGTCAGCAGCTTGGCGGGTTTGAACACTGAAGCTTTCTTT.

This clone has a single count. This sequence joins TRBV27 and TRBJ2-5; D ambiguous. Between the trimmed V and J ends, which lost 3 bases and 3 bases, there was a span of 11 bases. Germline V gives CDR1 MNHEY, CDR2 SMNVEV (reference sequence). The CDR3 consists of 14 residues. CDR3 loop: CASSFLPRKETQYF. CDR3 coding DNA: TGTGCCAGCAGTTTTCTTCCTAGGAAAGAGACCCAGTACTTC.

A remark on this clone: A read error is likely, as this CDR3 ends without the conserved phenylalanine or tryptophan. Because the CDR3's place on the DNA is in doubt, the DNA is left out and the CDR3 is given as listed by TCRdb. This rearrangement joins TRBV12-5 to TRBJ2-3; the DNA was not compared with TRBD2, the D call given in the table. From its first to its last residue, the CDR3 has 11 amino acids. Per the germline V gene, CDR1 is LGHNT and CDR2 is FRNRAP. The CDR3: CASGPQPGWYL.

The J gene is TRBJ1-2, the V gene TRBV5-6, with 7 bases aligning to TRBD1. The CDR3 is made up of 17 amino acids. V lost 4 bases and J lost 2; bases outside the gene matches: 14. The V gene's germline CDR1 is SGHDT and CDR2 YYEEEE. In nucleotides, the CDR3 is TGTGCCAGCAGCGCCGGGACAGAAAGGGGTGTGAACTATGGCTACACCTTC. This translates into CASSAGTERGVNYGYTF.

The chain recombines TRBV5-1 with TRBJ2-1, with D possibly TRBD2 on 6 matching bases. Trimming removed 4 bases from V and 0 bases from J, with 14 bases in between. Germline CDR1 reads SGHRS; CDR2 reads YFSETQ. CDR3 length equals 16 residues. CDR3 in DNA: TGCGCCAGCAGCCTGGGACTCCAGAGCTCCTACAATGAGCAGTTCTTC. It codes for CASSLGLQSSYNEQFF.

There are a few counts of this clone. The chain employs TRBV6-4 and TRBJ2-2; no firm D call. The ends were cut back, 4 bases at V and 4 bases at J, with 7 bases in the middle. Germline assignment: CDR1 MRHNA and CDR2 SNTAGT. The CDR3 runs to 13 residues. CDR3 sequence: CASSVLSTGELFF. As DNA, the CDR3 is TGTGCCAGCAGTGTGCTGAGCACCGGGGAGCTGTTTTTT.

This sequence joins TRBV7-8 and TRBJ2-7; the D is unclear. Trimming removed 5 bases from V and 4 bases from J, with 15 bases in between. Per the germline V gene, CDR1 is SGHVS and CDR2 is FQNEAQ. This CDR3 has 14 amino acids. The CDR3 region has the DNA TGTGCCAGCAGCCCAGTTTCGAAGTGGTACGAGCAGTACTTC. Translating gives CASSPVSKWYEQYF.

This chain connects TRBV5-8 to TRBJ2-7; no firm D call. Germline lookup yields CDR1 SGHTS and CDR2 YDEGEE. This CDR3 is 13 amino acids long. Between the trimmed V and J ends, which lost 0 bases and 2 bases, there was a span of 6 bases. The CDR3 spells CASSLDSTYEQYF. The CDR3 region has the DNA TGTGCCAGCAGCTTGGACAGTACCTACGAGCAGTACTTC.

The CDR3 DNA sequence: TGTGCCAGCAGTTTGTCTCAGGGATCCGGGGAGCTGTTTTTT. The encoded protein is CASSLSQGSGELFF. This chain joins TRBV28 and TRBJ2-2, with D perhaps TRBD1 (5 bases). The CDR3 runs 14 residues. Trimming removed 3 bases from V and 6 bases from J, with 11 bases in between. CDR1 and CDR2 from the germline V gene are MDHEN and SYDVKM.